Shown below are 12 T cell receptor beta chains from a single sample sequenced in a study of OX40 agonist ivuxolimab in advanced cancers. Data came from immunoSEQ multiplex PCR; TCRdb stores just in-frame clones and leaves some out. In the table there are roughly 70,000 clones, about 85% of which are singletons. The sample was CD4+ or CD8+ T cells sorted from blood, taken in a trial of the OX40 agonist ivuxolimab. These receptors originate from an adult with an advanced solid tumor such as melanoma, head and neck, liver or kidney cancer.

The rearrangement uses TRBV5-1 and TRBJ2-2, with 12 bases that match TRBD1. CDR1 is SGHRS, CDR2 YFSETQ, per germline. The CDR3 is 17 residues long. After removal of 6 bases from V and 7 bases from J, the junction contained 13 bases not matched to a gene. The CDR3 loop is CASTLPGTGGGGGELFF. The CDR3 DNA follows: TGCGCCAGCACCCTCCCCGGGACAGGGGGCGGTGGCGGGGAGCTGTTTTTT.

The table lists this clone with a count of one. This rearrangement joins TRBV19 to TRBJ1-5; TRBD1 agrees at 10 bases. CDR3 length equals 14 residues. Looked up from germline, CDR1 is LNHDA and CDR2 is SQIVND (reference sequence). V was clipped by 5 bases and J by 6 bases; unmatched bases: 4. Written as DNA, the CDR3 is TGTGCCAGTAGTGACAGGGGGCTAAGTCAGCCCCAGCATTTT. This codes for CASSDRGLSQPQHF.

The chain carries TRBV18 and TRBJ2-1; TRBD2 agrees at 14 bases. With V trimmed by 0 bases and J by 9 bases, 4 bases remained unmatched. CDR1 is KGHSH, CDR2 LQKENI, per germline. The CDR3 is 16 amino acids. This CDR3 is CASSPPGLAGAAEQFF. CDR3 nucleotide sequence: TGTGCCAGCTCACCACCGGGACTAGCGGGAGCCGCTGAGCAGTTCTTC. The complete variable domain, with remaining parts taken from reference TRBV18 and TRBJ2-1, reads NAGVMQNPRHLVRRRGQEARLRCSPMKGHSHVYWYRQLPEEGLKFMVYLQKENIIDESGMPKERFSAEFPKEGPSILRIQQVVRGDSAAYFCASSPPGLAGAAEQFFGPGTRLTVL.

The chain links TRBV6-1 to TRBJ2-1; D is tentatively TRBD1 or TRBD2 (7 bases each). The germline V gene has CDR1 MNHNS and CDR2 SASEGT. Between the trimmed V and J ends, which lost 8 bases and 6 bases, there was a span of 17 bases. This CDR3 contains 14 residues. This CDR3 reads CASSTGTTGNEQFF. CDR3 nucleotides: TGTGCCAGCTCGACAGGGACTACGGGCAATGAGCAGTTCTTC.

The gene calls are TRBV7-2 and TRBJ2-1; D is possibly TRBD1 (7 bases). This CDR3 has 15 amino acids. Trimming stripped 2 bases from V and 3 bases from J, with 11 bases between. From germline, CDR1 is SGHTA and CDR2 FQGNSA. CDR3 sequence: CASSLNRGGYNEQFF. CDR3 sequence (DNA): TGTGCCAGCAGCTTAAACAGGGGAGGCTACAATGAGCAGTTCTTC.

The chain is built from TRBV10-3 and TRBJ2-7; 8 bases line up with TRBD2. Germline CDR1 reads ENHRY; CDR2 reads SYGVKD. V gave up 4 bases and J gave up 0 bases; unmatched junction bases: 5. This CDR3 contains 15 residues. Written as DNA, the CDR3 is TGTGCCATCAGTGTTGGCGGGGGGAGCTCCTACGAGCAGTACTTC. It specifies CAISVGGGSSYEQYF.

The chain has TRBV9 and TRBJ1-1, with D hard to call. V gave up 7 bases and J gave up 4 bases, with 11 bases separating them. Germline CDR1 SGDLS, CDR2 YYNGEE. The CDR3 spans 12 residues. The CDR3 DNA is TGTGCCAGCGGAGGGCGGGGCACTGAAGCTTTCTTT. The encoded protein is CASGGRGTEAFF.

The genes are TRBV5-1 and TRBJ2-7; D may be TRBD1 or TRBD2 (5 bases each). The CDR3 has 17 amino acids. V was shortened by 3 bases and J by 0 bases, with 19 bases between the two germline ends. Germline V gene sequence: CDR1 SGHRS, CDR2 YFSETQ. CDR3 sequence: CASSYITGTVSSYEQYF. CDR3 in DNA: TGCGCCAGCAGCTATATAACCGGGACGGTGAGCTCCTACGAGCAGTACTTC. Looking up the rest from reference TRBV5-1 and TRBJ2-7 gives the full variable domain: KAGVTQTPRYLIKTRGQQVTLSCSPISGHRSVSWYQQTPGQGLQFLFEYFSETQRNKGNFPGRFSGRQFSNSRSEMNVSTLELGDSALYLCASSYITGTVSSYEQYFGPGTRLTVT.

The chain recombines TRBV9 with TRBJ2-2; 8 bases are a match to TRBD1. With V trimmed by 3 bases and J by 3 bases, 4 bases remained unmatched. The CDR3 loop spans 15 amino acids. Germline V CDR1 and CDR2: SGDLS, YYNGEE. In DNA, the CDR3 is TGTGCCAGCAGCGCCTCGGGACAGGACACCGGGGAGCTGTTTTTT. It yields the protein CASSASGQDTGELFF.

By share of the sample, this clone is medium-sized. This specimen includes other DNA sequences encoding the same CDR3. The chain is built from TRBV30 and TRBJ1-4; possibly TRBD1 for D (5 bases). Deletions cut 2 bases from V and 5 bases from J, with 12 bases between. This CDR3 has 14 residues. Per the germline V gene, CDR1 is GTSNPN and CDR2 is SVGIG (reference sequence). The CDR3 DNA sequence: TGTGCCTGGAGTAAGGGACGGGCAAATGAAAAACTGTTTTTT. Its protein product is CAWSKGRANEKLFF.

The chain recombines TRBV25-1 with TRBJ2-1, with D possibly TRBD1 on 6 matching bases. The CDR3 spans 15 residues. Germline V gene lookup returns CDR1 MGHDK and CDR2 SYGVNS. V was cut by 10 bases and J by 10 bases, with 26 bases left in between. CDR3 coding DNA: TGTGCCATCCTCTCTTGGGGATCCGACAGGTTAGAGCAGTTCTTC. It encodes CAILSWGSDRLEQFF.

The chain links TRBV28 to TRBJ1-5, with 7 bases lining up with TRBD1. J was trimmed by 3 bases and V by 3 bases; bases with no gene match: 8. The CDR3 spans 16 residues. Germline CDR1 reads MDHEN; CDR2 reads SYDVKM. In DNA, the CDR3 is TGTGCCAGCAGTTTCCTAACGAGGGGGCCCAATCAGCCCCAGCATTTT. Amino acids: CASSFLTRGPNQPQHF.